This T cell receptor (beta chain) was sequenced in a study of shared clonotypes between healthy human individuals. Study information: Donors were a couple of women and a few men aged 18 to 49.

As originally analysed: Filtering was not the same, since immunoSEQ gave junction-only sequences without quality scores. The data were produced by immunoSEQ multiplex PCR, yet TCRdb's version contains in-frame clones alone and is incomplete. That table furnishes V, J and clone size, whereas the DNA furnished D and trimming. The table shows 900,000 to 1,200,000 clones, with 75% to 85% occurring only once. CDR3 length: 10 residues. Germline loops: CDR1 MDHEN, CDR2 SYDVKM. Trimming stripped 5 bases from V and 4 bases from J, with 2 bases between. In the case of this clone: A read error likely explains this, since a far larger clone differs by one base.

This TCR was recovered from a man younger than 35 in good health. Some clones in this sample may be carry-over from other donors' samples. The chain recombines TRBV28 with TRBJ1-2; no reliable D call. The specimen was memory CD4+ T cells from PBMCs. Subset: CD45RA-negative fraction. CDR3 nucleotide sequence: TGTGCCAGCAGTCTCTATGGCTACACCTTC. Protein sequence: CASSLYGYTF.